This note documents a single T cell receptor (beta chain) sequence. The germline V gene encodes CDR1 LGHNA and CDR2 YNFKEQ. The CDR3 is 16 amino acids. The V and J ends lost 4 bases and 4 bases, in that order; junction bases with no gene match: 11. The data were taken from a study of blood T cell repertoires in COVID-19. As for the study in general: The cDNA or gDNA used as material had been derived from T cells, B-cell-depleted T cells, or PBMCs.

Methods used by the authors: By means of reference gene primer amplification, nucleated cell counts were estimated. Sequenced by immunoSEQ multiplex PCR; TCRdb stores in-frame clones only, minus some. D and trimming come from the DNA, and the V and J calls and clone size come from that table. The sample lists some 260,000 clones, approximately 88% occurring once. The sample consisted of peripheral blood. This rearrangement joins TRBV4-2 to TRBJ1-2, with 8 bases matching TRBD1. The clonotype comes from a woman between 65 and 79 years old with COVID-19, enrolled during active disease. The CDR3 nucleotides are TGTGCCAGCAGCCCCCCACGACAGGGGAGAGCCTATGGCTACACCTTC. It yields the protein CASSPPRQGRAYGYTF.